The present TCR beta chain was sequenced within a study of T cell clonotyping in hematopoietic cell transplantation. Trimming removed 6 bases at V and 4 bases at J, with 12 bases between. The CDR3 loop spans 13 amino acids. Germline V gene sequence: CDR1 MNHNS, CDR2 SASEGT. Notes on this clone: Its antigen is currently unknown.

Study findings and constraints: Higher Inverse Simpson Index values in graft donor and pretransplant recipient predicted broader posttransplant TCR diversity. CD4 and CD8 repertoire contributions could not be separated without sorting.

Only in-frame clones appear in the TCRdb table, and some are missing; sequencing was by immunoSEQ multiplex PCR. The table lists nearly 7,000 clones, 98% of them singletons, with approximately 0.64% in the top ten. Specimen: PBMCs, collected 30 days after allogeneic stem cell transplant. This chain uses TRBV6-1 with TRBJ1-2; D might be TRBD1 (6 bases). The source of this sequence is a male patient aged 60-70 years who had an allogeneic stem cell transplant from a related donor, so the T cells may come from the graft donor. Some clones in this sample may be carry-over from other donors' samples. The CDR3 nucleotides are TGTGCCAGCAGCGAACAGGGACTCTATGGCTACACCTTC. It encodes CASSEQGLYGYTF.